This TCR beta chain was profiled in a study of CD8 T cell repertoires and HIV-1 epitope variants (dated by TCRdb to about 2020). Broadly, across the study: In separate culture wells, T cells were stimulated with each of twenty-five peptides that represented autologous and known Gag and Nef epitope variants. A total of roughly 78 T cell cultures were run, with each culture condition performed in triplicate except for one peptide, which was performed in duplicate. The control conditions were a CMV, EBV and flu peptide pool, the Ebola AY9 epitope as a negative control, and a well with no peptide. The epitopes tested covered three Gag epitope families plus Nef HW9 and YT9. T cells were enriched using the EasySep Human T Cell Enrichment Kit and were co-cultured with equal numbers of autologous T cell-negative cells serving as antigen-presenting cells. Cultures were maintained for nine to ten days in IMDM with gentamicin, and half-media changes adding IL-2, IL-7 and IL-15 were performed on days 3 and 7. An aliquot of 1M T cells was saved as an uncultured baseline condition, separate from the approximately 75 T cell cultures.

Study-level results and caveats: The assay identified only TCR beta chains and indicated proliferation in response to antigen, without indicating T cell function or cytokine profile. Nine antigen-specific TCR beta clonotypes were identified, and roughly 6 of them appeared cross-reactive for autologous or known escape epitope variants. Five or six clonotypes recognized the Nef KF9 family and one clonotype recognized the HW9 family, while no responses to the TAALDMSHF plasma variant were seen.

The cysteine opens and the phenylalanine closes a CDR3 of 14 amino acids. Only CDR3 DNA is held: 42 bases, read in frame from base 1. V is shortened by 3 bases, J by 5 bases, and the region joining them spans 10 bases. CDR1 and CDR2 were assigned from the germline V gene as SGHDN and FVKESK. Worth noting for this clone: What this receptor recognizes is not known. Per-base qualities were not stored, and no clone one base away is much larger.

Sequencing of TCR beta CDR3 regions was performed at survey depth on the immunoSEQ platform. The QIAamp DNA micro kit was used to extract genomic DNA from every cultured and uncultured CD8+ T cell population. On the authors' methods: Samples with under 5,000 productive reads were excluded, and this exclusion removed about 7% of the roughly 80 HIV peptide-stimulated cultures. Sequences were trimmed to CDR3 by a MANAFEST web app, and nonproductive sequences, CDR3s under 5 amino acids, and sequences not starting with C or ending with F/W were removed. To count as antigen-specific, a clonotype had to be expanded in at least 2 of 3 replicates compared with the no-peptide control at FDR 0.01, and only within one epitope family. Specific clonotypes also needed at least fivefold higher frequency than in wells stimulated with peptides from other epitope families. What TCRdb holds here is the immuneACCESS table cut down to in-frame rearrangements. Part of the clones is not present; checked against another copy, under half of the missing clones reflect an unresolved V gene, and the others are unexplained. V and J calls and clone size are copied from that table; D and trimming were computed from the DNA. Within this sample are 6,000 or so clones, with roughly 65% of them counted one time only. Roughly 43% of the sample belongs to the ten largest clones.

The EasySep Human CD8+ T Cell Enrichment Kit was used on day 10 to isolate CD8+ T cells from every culture. The TCR was taken from a male donor with HIV. Sequenced material: cultured CD8+ T cells derived from PBMCs. The sequence links TRBV14 to TRBJ2-2; possibly the D gene is TRBD2, per 5 matching bases. The CDR3 protein is CASSQLRRTGELFF. The nucleotides read TGTGCCAGCAGCCAGTTAAGGAGGACCGGGGAGCTGTTTTTT.